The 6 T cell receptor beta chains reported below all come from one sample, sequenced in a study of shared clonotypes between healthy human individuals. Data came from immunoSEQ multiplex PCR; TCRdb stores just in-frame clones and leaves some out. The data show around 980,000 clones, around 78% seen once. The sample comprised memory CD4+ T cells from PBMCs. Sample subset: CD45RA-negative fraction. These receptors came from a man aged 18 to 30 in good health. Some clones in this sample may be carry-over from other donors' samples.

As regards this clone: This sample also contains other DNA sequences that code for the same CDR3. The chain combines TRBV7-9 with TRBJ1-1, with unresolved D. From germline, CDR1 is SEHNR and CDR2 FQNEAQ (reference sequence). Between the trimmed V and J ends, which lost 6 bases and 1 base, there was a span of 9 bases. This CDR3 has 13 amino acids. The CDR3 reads CASRITANTEAFF. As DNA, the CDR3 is TGTGCCAGCAGGATAACAGCGAACACTGAAGCTTTCTTT.

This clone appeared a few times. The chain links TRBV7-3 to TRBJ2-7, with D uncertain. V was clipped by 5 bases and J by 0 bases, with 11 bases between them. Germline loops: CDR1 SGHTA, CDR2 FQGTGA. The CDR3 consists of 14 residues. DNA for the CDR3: TGTGCCAGCAGCCCTACGGTTGACTCCTACGAGCAGTACTTC. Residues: CASSPTVDSYEQYF.

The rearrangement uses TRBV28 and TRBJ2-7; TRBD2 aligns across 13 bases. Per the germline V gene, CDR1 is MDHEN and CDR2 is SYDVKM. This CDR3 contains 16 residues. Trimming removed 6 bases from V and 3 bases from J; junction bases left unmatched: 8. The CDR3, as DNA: TGTGCCAGCAGCATGGGACTAGCGGGACCCGACTACGAGCAGTACTTC. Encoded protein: CASSMGLAGPDYEQYF.

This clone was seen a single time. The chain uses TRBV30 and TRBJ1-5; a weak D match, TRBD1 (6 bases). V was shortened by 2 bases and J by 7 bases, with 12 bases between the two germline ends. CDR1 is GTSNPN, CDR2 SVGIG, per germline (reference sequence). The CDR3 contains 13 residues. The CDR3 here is CAWSQGPKQPQHF. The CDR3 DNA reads TGTGCCTGGAGTCAGGGGCCCAAACAGCCCCAGCATTTT.

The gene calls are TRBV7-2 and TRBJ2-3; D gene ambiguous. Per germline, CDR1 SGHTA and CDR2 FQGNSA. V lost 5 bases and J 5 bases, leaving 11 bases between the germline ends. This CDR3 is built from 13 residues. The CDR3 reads CASSPYQGDTQYF. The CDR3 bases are TGTGCCAGCAGCCCCTATCAAGGAGATACGCAGTATTTT.

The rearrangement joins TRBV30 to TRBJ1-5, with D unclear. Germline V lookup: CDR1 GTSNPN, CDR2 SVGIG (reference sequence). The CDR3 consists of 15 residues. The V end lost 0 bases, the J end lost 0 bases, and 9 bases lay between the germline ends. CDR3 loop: CAWSVSPSSNQPQHF. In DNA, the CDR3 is TGTGCCTGGAGTGTTAGTCCATCTAGCAATCAGCCCCAGCATTTT.